A selection of T cell receptor beta chains follows, all from one sample in a study of PD-1 blockade in mismatch repair-deficient tumors. Measured with immunoSEQ multiplex PCR; TCRdb has only the in-frame clones, and not every one. The sample holds tens of thousands of clones, 83% seen once. The material sequenced was peripheral blood, taken 12 weeks after starting pembrolizumab. The receptors originated from an adult with mismatch repair-deficient cancer. The CDR3 runs from the conserved cysteine through the conserved F or W. A D gene is named only where the DNA matches it firmly. Some rows have no size entry. The others give once, few or many, or a class for an expanded clone.

V	J	size	D	CDR3	DNA
TRBV29-1	TRBJ2-7	.	.	CSVVADMEVREQYF	TGCAGCGTTGTCGCTGATATGGAGGTGAGGGAGCAGTACTTC
TRBV29-1	TRBJ2-2	.	TRBD2	CSVEDLTGRDGELFF	TGCAGCGTTGAAGATCTCACCGGGAGGGACGGGGAGCTGTTTTTT
TRBV27	TRBJ1-5	.	.	CASSPRRYGEGGSPQHF	TGTGCCAGCAGTCCCCGGCGGTATGGGGAGGGGGGTAGCCCCCAGCATTTT
TRBV28	TRBJ1-2	few	TRBD1	CASRPNTGGGNYGYTF	TGTGCCAGCAGACCGAACACAGGGGGGGGTAACTATGGCTACACCTTC
TRBV9	TRBJ2-1	.	.	CASGESASSYNEQFF	TGTGCCAGCGGAGAAAGCGCTAGCTCCTACAATGAGCAGTTCTTC
TRBV5-1	TRBJ1-5	.	.	CASSLSGYSNQPQHF	TGCGCCAGCAGCTTGTCGGGTTATAGCAATCAGCCCCAGCATTTT
TRBV5-8	TRBJ1-3	few	TRBD1	CASSLGTGFGNTIYF	TGTGCCAGCAGCTTGGGGACAGGGTTTGGAAACACCATATATTTT
TRBV18	TRBJ2-2	.	TRBD2	CASSPSLATYTGELFF	TGTGCCAGCTCACCCTCACTAGCGACCTACACCGGGGAGCTGTTTTTT
TRBV29-1	TRBJ2-3	.	.	CSVPIQQGDTQYF	TGCAGCGTTCCGATACAGCAAGGAGATACGCAGTATTTT
TRBV10-3	TRBJ2-7	.	TRBD2	CAINHGLAGGPYEQYF	TGTGCCATCAATCACGGACTAGCGGGAGGGCCCTACGAGCAGTACTTC
TRBV6-6	TRBJ1-3	.	.	CASTKPTSSGNTIYF	TGTGCCAGCACCAAACCCACGAGCTCTGGAAACACCATATATTTT
TRBV6-5	TRBJ1-2	.	.	CASSYRTGLYGYTF	TGTGCCAGCAGTTACCGTACAGGGCTCTATGGCTACACCTTC
TRBV6-4	TRBJ2-1	.	.	CASSLGDSNEQFF	TGTGCCAGCAGTCTTGGGGACTCCAATGAGCAGTTCTTC
TRBV9	TRBJ2-1	few	TRBD2	CASSGRGLGGNEQFF	TGTGCCAGCAGCGGACGGGGACTAGGAGGAAATGAGCAGTTCTTC
TRBV28	TRBJ2-7	.	.	CASSLGPTSSYEQYF	TGTGCCAGCAGTCTAGGTCCAACTAGCTCCTACGAGCAGTACTTC
TRBV20-1	TRBJ2-4	.	.	CSARIGNIQYF	TGCAGTGCAAGGATTGGAAACATTCAGTACTTC
TRBV5-4	TRBJ2-5	.	.	CASSSGGTGFETQYF	TGTGCCAGCAGCTCTGGGGGGACGGGGTTTGAGACCCAGTACTTC
TRBV5-8	TRBJ2-7	.	.	CASSLIDSYEQYF	TGTGCCAGCAGCTTGATTGACTCCTACGAGCAGTACTTC
TRBV19	TRBJ2-5	.	TRBD2	CASSVTSGYQETQYF	TGTGCCAGTAGTGTGACTAGCGGGTACCAAGAGACCCAGTACTTC
TRBV6-5	TRBJ1-5	.	.	CASSRQVNQPQHF	TGTGCCAGCAGTCGACAGGTCAATCAGCCCCAGCATTTT
TRBV6-1	TRBJ2-7	.	TRBD1	CASSAGQEYYEQYF	TGTGCCAGCAGTGCGGGACAGGAATACTACGAGCAGTACTTC
TRBV6-1	TRBJ2-1	.	.	CASSDEGGSSYNEQFF	TGTGCCAGCAGTGATGAGGGGGGGAGCTCCTACAATGAGCAGTTCTTC
TRBV19	TRBJ1-1	.	TRBD1	CASSAKRDREAFF	TGTGCCAGTAGTGCCAAAAGGGACAGGGAAGCTTTCTTT
TRBV7-2	TRBJ2-7	few	.	CASSLALGTYEQYF	TGTGCCAGCAGCTTAGCGCTCGGGACCTACGAGCAGTACTTC
TRBV27	TRBJ1-2	.	.	CASSLSIVTGAWGYTF	TGTGCCAGCAGTTTATCGATCGTAACTGGGGCTTGGGGCTACACCTTC
TRBV6-1	TRBJ1-1	.	.	CASSEQGARFMNTEAFF	TGTGCCAGCAGTGAACAGGGTGCTCGATTTATGAACACTGAAGCTTTCTTT
TRBV7-2	TRBJ1-3	.	.	CASSLGGEAGNTIYF	TGTGCCAGCAGCTTAGGGGGGGAAGCAGGAAACACCATATATTTT
TRBV18	TRBJ1-2	.	TRBD1	CASSATGQVFYGYTF	TGTGCCAGCTCCGCGACGGGACAGGTCTTCTATGGCTACACCTTC
TRBV6-1	TRBJ2-1	few	.	CASSNGDGDYNEQFF	TGTGCCAGCAGTAACGGAGACGGGGACTACAATGAGCAGTTCTTC
TRBV6-6	TRBJ2-5	.	.	CASSVFQETQYF	TGTGCCAGCTCGGTGTTCCAAGAGACCCAGTACTTC
TRBV27	TRBJ2-3	.	.	CASSITGVSTDTQYF	TGTGCCAGCAGTATTACCGGGGTGAGCACAGATACGCAGTATTTT
TRBV6-6	TRBJ2-7	.	TRBD2	CASSSTETSTEQYF	TGTGCCAGCAGTTCCACCGAGACTAGCACCGAGCAGTACTTC
TRBV20-1	TRBJ2-3	.	.	CSASGSDTQYF	TGCAGTGCTAGCGGGAGCGATACGCAGTATTTT
TRBV15	TRBJ2-1	.	TRBD1	CATSRAGTGREVEQFF	TGTGCCACCAGCAGAGCAGGGACAGGGAGGGAGGTTGAGCAGTTCTTC
TRBV6-5	TRBJ2-1	.	.	CASWTRTYNEQFF	TGTGCCAGTTGGACTCGCACCTACAATGAGCAGTTCTTC
TRBV7-2	TRBJ2-7	.	TRBD2	CASRYLSGGLGEQYF	TGTGCCAGCAGATATCTTTCGGGAGGCCTGGGGGAGCAGTACTTC
TRBV7-9	TRBJ1-2	.	.	CASSSVAGPRHSGYTF	TGTGCCAGCAGCAGCGTAGCCGGGCCGAGACATTCCGGCTACACCTTC
TRBV19	TRBJ2-3	.	.	CASGRDTQYF	TGTGCCAGTGGACGAGATACGCAGTATTTT
TRBV5-1	TRBJ2-1	.	TRBD2	CASSLASIYNRGTSGIFYEQFF	TGCGCCAGCAGCTTGGCCTCGATCTATAACAGGGGGACTAGCGGGATCTTCTATGAGCAGTTCTTC
TRBV6-6	TRBJ1-1	once	.	CASSPRGGKAFF	TGTGCCAGCAGCCCCAGAGGGGGTAAAGCTTTCTTT
TRBV4-2	TRBJ2-1	.	TRBD2	CASSQEGGLVHEQFF	TGTGCCAGCAGCCAAGAGGGAGGACTAGTCCATGAGCAGTTCTTC
TRBV18	TRBJ2-7	.	TRBD2	CASSPGLAEFYEQYF	TGTGCCAGCTCACCAGGACTAGCGGAATTCTACGAGCAGTACTTC
TRBV25-1	TRBJ1-1	.	.	CASSSPQDGGTEAFF	TGTGCCAGCAGTTCTCCACAGGACGGGGGCACTGAAGCTTTCTTT
TRBV2	TRBJ2-1	.	.	CARYQAGGTYNEQFF	TGTGCCAGATACCAAGCAGGAGGTACCTACAATGAGCAGTTCTTC
TRBV10-3	TRBJ2-5	.	.	CAIRGTDQETQYF	TGTGCCATCCGAGGGACGGATCAAGAGACCCAGTACTTC
TRBV4-3	TRBJ2-3	.	.	CASSQDGGNTDTQYF	TGCGCCAGCAGCCAAGACGGGGGCAACACAGATACGCAGTATTTT
TRBV6-4	TRBJ2-2	once	TRBD1	CASSGTGDTGELFF	TGTGCCAGCAGTGGGACAGGGGACACCGGGGAGCTGTTTTTT
TRBV30	TRBJ2-3	.	TRBD2	CAWSVGLAIDTQYF	TGTGCCTGGAGTGTGGGACTAGCGATAGATACGCAGTATTTT
TRBV18	TRBJ1-1	.	TRBD1	CASSCGVGRGNVNTEAFF	TGTGCCAGCTCATGCGGGGTCGGCAGGGGGAACGTGAACACTGAAGCTTTCTTT
TRBV21-1	TRBJ2-1	.	.	CASTRKFDTYNEQFF	TGTGCCAGCACCCGCAAATTTGATACGTACAATGAGCAGTTCTTC
TRBV5-1	TRBJ2-6	.	TRBD2	CASSLARAGASSGANVLTF	TGCGCCAGCAGCTTGGCCAGGGCGGGAGCTTCCTCTGGGGCCAACGTCCTGACTTTC
TRBV7-9	TRBJ2-7	.	TRBD1	CASSLEGRTGDFYEQYF	TGTGCCAGCAGCTTAGAAGGGCGGACAGGGGATTTCTACGAGCAGTACTTC